Listed here are 3 T cell receptor beta chains from one sample, sequenced in a study of cytomegalovirus exposure and HLA in healthy donors. The method was immunoSEQ multiplex PCR; TCRdb's version includes in-frame clones alone and lacks a portion of them. Of 110,000 to 150,000 clones listed, around four fifths are singletons. The sequenced sample consisted of PBMCs. Receptors originate from a woman aged 30 to 39 in good health and CMV-seronegative.

The chain uses TRBV2 and TRBJ1-4; weak D call: TRBD1 (5 bases). Germline values: CDR1 SNHLY, CDR2 FYNNEI. The length of the CDR3 is 14 residues. Trimming removed 7 bases from V and 0 bases from J, with 9 bases in between. CDR3: CASKWGSTNEKLFF. CDR3 bases: TGTGCCAGCAAGTGGGGCTCAACTAATGAAAAACTGTTTTTT.

The chain has TRBV6-4 and TRBJ1-2, with 9 bases identical to TRBD1. Per germline, CDR1 MRHNA and CDR2 SNTAGT. The V segment lost 1 base and the J segment 5 bases; nucleotides outside the gene matches: 8. The CDR3 contains 16 residues. CDR3 nucleotide sequence: TGTGCCAGCAGTGACTATCCGGGACAGGGCGTTTATGGCTACACCTTC. Translation gives CASSDYPGQGVYGYTF.

The V call is TRBV7-9, the J call TRBJ1-4; TRBD1 might be the D (6 bases). CDR3 size: 15 residues. The V end was cut by 1 base, the J end by 5 bases, with 11 bases between. The V gene's germline CDR1 is SEHNR and CDR2 FQNEAQ (reference sequence). CDR3 sequence: CASSLGGQGNEKLFF. The CDR3 region has the DNA TGTGCCAGCAGCTTAGGGGGACAAGGGAATGAAAAACTGTTTTTT. The variable domain in full, completed from reference TRBV7-9 and TRBJ1-4, reads DTGVSQNPRHKITKRGQNVTFRCDPISEHNRLYWYRQTLGQGPEFLTYFQNEAQLEKSRLLSDRFSAERPKGSFSTLEIQRTEQGDSAMYLCASSLGGQGNEKLFFGSGTQLSVL.